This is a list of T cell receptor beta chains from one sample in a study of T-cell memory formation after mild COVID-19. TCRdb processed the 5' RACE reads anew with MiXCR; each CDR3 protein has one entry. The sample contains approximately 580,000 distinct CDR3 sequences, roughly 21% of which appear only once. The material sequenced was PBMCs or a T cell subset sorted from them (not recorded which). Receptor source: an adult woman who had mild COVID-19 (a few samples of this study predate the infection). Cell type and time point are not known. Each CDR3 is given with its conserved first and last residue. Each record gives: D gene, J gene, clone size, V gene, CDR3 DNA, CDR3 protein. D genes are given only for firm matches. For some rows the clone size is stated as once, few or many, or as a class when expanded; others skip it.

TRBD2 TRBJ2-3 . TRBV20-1 TGCAGTTCTAGCGGGAGGGATACGCAGTATTTT CSSSGRDTQYF
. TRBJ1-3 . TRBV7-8 TGTGCCAGCAGCGTCACAGGGATCGTCTCTGGAAACACCATATATTTT CASSVTGIVSGNTIYF
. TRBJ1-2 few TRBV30 TGTGCCAACTGGGACTTTGGCTACACCTTC CANWDFGYTF
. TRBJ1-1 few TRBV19 TGTGCCAGTAGTCCCCGGGGCCCTATGAACACTGAAGCTTTCTTT CASSPRGPMNTEAFF
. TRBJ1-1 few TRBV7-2 TGTGCCAGCAGCTTAGAGGTATGGACTGAAGCTTTCTTT CASSLEVWTEAFF
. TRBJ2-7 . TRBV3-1 TGTGCCAGCAGCCAAGTCTCAGGGGGGAACTACGAGCAGTACTTC CASSQVSGGNYEQYF
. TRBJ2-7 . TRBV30 TGTGCCTGGAGTGTGATAGAAAACTCCTACGAGCAGTACTTC CAWSVIENSYEQYF
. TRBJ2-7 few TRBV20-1 TGCAGTGCTAGGGCAGGGGCCTACGAGCAGTACTTC CSARAGAYEQYF
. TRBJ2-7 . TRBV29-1 TGCAGCGTTGGGGACGTAGGCTACGAGCAGTACTTC CSVGDVGYEQYF
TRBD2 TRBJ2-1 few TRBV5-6 TGTGCCAGCTATCGCCCGGGGACTAGCGGGAGTGATGAGCAGTTCTTC CASYRPGTSGSDEQFF